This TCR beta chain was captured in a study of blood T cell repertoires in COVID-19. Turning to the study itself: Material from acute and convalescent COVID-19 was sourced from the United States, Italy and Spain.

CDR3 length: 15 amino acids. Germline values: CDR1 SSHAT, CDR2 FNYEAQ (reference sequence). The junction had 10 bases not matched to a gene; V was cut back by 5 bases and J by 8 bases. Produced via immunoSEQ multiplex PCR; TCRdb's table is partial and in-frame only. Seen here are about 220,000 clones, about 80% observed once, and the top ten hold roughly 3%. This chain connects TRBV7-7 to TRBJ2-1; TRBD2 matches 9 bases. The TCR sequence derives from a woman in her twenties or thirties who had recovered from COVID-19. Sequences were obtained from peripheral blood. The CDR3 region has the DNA TGTGCCAGCAGCCCTTCGGCGGGAGGGGGAGATGAGCAGTTCTTC. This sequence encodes CASSPSAGGGDEQFF.